This entry features one TCR beta chain sequence. The target antigen is unknown. Primers used in a second PCR of about 7 to 12 cycles were a sample-barcoded 5' primer and a J-beta primer mix. TCRdb passed the 5' RACE reads through MiXCR, listing each CDR3 protein once. The table shows approximately 730,000 distinct CDR3 sequences, with approximately 53% occurring only once. The data are from a study of blood T cells in healthy people across ages. Study outcomes and limitations: Diversity figures derived from one million T cells were judged to underestimate the true value.

The ends were cut back, 6 bases at V and 6 bases at J, with 22 bases in the middle. Germline V gene sequence: CDR1 ENHRY, CDR2 SYGVKD. This CDR3 is built from 16 residues. The chain links TRBV10-3 to TRBJ2-3; no clear D gene. The specimen was blood. The source of this sequence is a man older than 75 in good health. The CDR3 nucleotides are TGTGCCATCAGCCTCCAGCGTGGGCTCCCGACCGATACGCAGTATTTT. Its translation is CAISLQRGLPTDTQYF.